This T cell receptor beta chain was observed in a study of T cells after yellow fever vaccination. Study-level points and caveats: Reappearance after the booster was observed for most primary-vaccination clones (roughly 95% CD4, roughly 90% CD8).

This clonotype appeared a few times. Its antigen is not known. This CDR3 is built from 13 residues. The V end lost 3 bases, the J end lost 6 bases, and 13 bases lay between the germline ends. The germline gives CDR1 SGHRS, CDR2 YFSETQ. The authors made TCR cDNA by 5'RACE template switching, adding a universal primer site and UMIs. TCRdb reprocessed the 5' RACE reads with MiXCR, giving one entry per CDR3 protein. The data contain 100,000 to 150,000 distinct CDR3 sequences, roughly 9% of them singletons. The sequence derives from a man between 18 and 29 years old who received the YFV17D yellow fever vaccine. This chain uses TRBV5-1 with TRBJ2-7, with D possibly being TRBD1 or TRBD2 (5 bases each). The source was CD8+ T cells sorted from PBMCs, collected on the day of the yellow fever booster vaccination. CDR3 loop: CASSWSGDGEQYV. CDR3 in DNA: TGCGCCAGCAGCTGGTCCGGGGACGGCGAGCAGTACGTC.